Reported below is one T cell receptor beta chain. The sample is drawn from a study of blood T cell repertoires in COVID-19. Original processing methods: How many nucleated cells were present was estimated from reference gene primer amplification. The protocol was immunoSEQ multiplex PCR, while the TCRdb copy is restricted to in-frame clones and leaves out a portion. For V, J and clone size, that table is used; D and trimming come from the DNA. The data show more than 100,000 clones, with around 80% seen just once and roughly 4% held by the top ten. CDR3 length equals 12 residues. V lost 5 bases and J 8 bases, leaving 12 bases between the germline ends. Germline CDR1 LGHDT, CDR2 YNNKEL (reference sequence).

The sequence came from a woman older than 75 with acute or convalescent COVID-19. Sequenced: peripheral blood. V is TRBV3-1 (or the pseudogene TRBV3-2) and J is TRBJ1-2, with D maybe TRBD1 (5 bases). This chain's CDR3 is CASSGAVGGYTF. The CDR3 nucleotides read TGTGCCAGCAGCGGGGCGGTGGGAGGCTACACCTTC.